These 24 T cell receptor beta chains originate from one sample sequenced in a study of cytomegalovirus exposure and HLA in healthy donors. It was with 60 Vbeta and 13 Jbeta primers that the PCR ran. Generated by immunoSEQ multiplex PCR, the TCRdb table keeps only in-frame clones and is missing some. This table holds 180,000 or so clones, around 75% found once. Sequenced material: PBMCs. Receptors originate from a male donor in good health and CMV-seronegative.

This clone has a handful of counts. This sequence joins TRBV7-8 and TRBJ2-7; 7 nucleotides match TRBD1. The germline V gene encodes CDR1 SGHVS and CDR2 FQNEAQ. The CDR3 has 14 residues. Trimming at V came to 3 bases and at J to 1 base, leaving 3 bases not matched to a gene. In DNA form, the CDR3 reads TGTGCCAGCAGCTTTACAGGGGCGTCCTACGAGCAGTACTTC. Translated, it gives CASSFTGASYEQYF.

J is TRBJ2-7 and V is TRBV30; 9 bases match TRBD1. J was trimmed by 3 bases and V by 0 bases; bases with no gene match: 3. CDR1 and CDR2 (germline): GTSNPN, SVGIG (reference sequence). The CDR3 is made up of 14 amino acids. The CDR3 is CAWSVGTGFYEQYF. Here the CDR3 DNA reads TGTGCCTGGAGTGTGGGGACAGGGTTCTACGAGCAGTACTTC.

The CDR3 here is CATSRTGLAGLEQYF. The DNA for the CDR3 is TGTGCCACCAGCAGAACCGGACTAGCGGGACTCGAGCAGTACTTC. The chain joins TRBV15 to TRBJ2-7; 12 bases map to TRBD2. Germline V CDR1 and CDR2: LNHNV, YYDKDF (reference sequence). This CDR3 contains 15 residues. Unmatched junction bases numbered 5, after V lost 2 bases and J lost 6 bases.

The chain has TRBV10-1 and TRBJ2-1; maybe TRBD2 (5 bases). CDR1 is WNHNN, CDR2 SYGVQD, per germline (reference sequence). The CDR3 consists of 13 residues. The ends were cut back, 5 bases at V and 6 bases at J, with 11 bases in the middle. The CDR3 sequence is CASSSLDFNEQFF. CDR3 in DNA: TGCGCCAGCAGTTCACTAGATTTCAATGAGCAGTTCTTC.

The chain combines TRBV27 with TRBJ2-1, with a weak D call TRBD2 (6 bases). Trimming shortened V by 2 bases and J by 6 bases, and 8 bases separated the two germline ends. This CDR3 contains 13 residues. Germline CDR1 and CDR2: MNHEY and SMNVEV (reference sequence). CDR3 nucleotides: TGTGCCAGCAGTTTAGGTAGCGGCAATGAGCAGTTCTTC. Translation: CASSLGSGNEQFF.

The genes are TRBV6-1 and TRBJ1-5; unclear D gene. CDR1 is MNHNS and CDR2 is SASEGT in the germline V gene. This CDR3 is built from 18 residues. Between the trimmed V and J ends, which lost 4 bases and 0 bases, there was a span of 19 bases. In nucleotides, the CDR3 is TGTGCCAGCAGTGGGGTAGACACGGCATCTTATAGCAATCAGCCCCAGCATTTT. Protein product: CASSGVDTASYSNQPQHF.

This rearrangement joins TRBV28 to TRBJ2-2; D uncertain. Looked up from germline, CDR1 is MDHEN and CDR2 is SYDVKM. V shed 3 bases and J shed 6 bases, with 8 bases lying between them. The CDR3 is 13 amino acids. CDR3 bases: TGTGCCAGCAGTTTCGGTTTACCCGGGGAGCTGTTTTTT. Its protein product is CASSFGLPGELFF.

This clone appeared a single time. V is TRBV28 and J is TRBJ2-1, with D tentatively TRBD2 (6 bases). The germline CDR1 and CDR2 sequences are MDHEN and SYDVKM. V shed 6 bases and J shed 2 bases, with 11 bases lying between them. The CDR3 length is 14 residues. CDR3 protein: CASRLAATYNEQFF. The DNA of the CDR3 is TGTGCCAGCAGGTTAGCGGCTACCTACAATGAGCAGTTCTTC. Full variable domain (outside the CDR3, taken from reference TRBV28 and TRBJ2-1): DVKVTQSSRYLVKRTGEKVFLECVQDMDHENMFWYRQDPGLGLRLIYFSYDVKMKEKGDIPEGYSVSREKKERFSLILESASTNQTSMYLCASRLAATYNEQFFGPGTRLTVL.

The genes are TRBV7-3 and TRBJ1-1; TRBD1 matches 11 bases. With V trimmed by 5 bases and J by 6 bases, 5 bases remained unmatched. The germline CDR1 and CDR2 sequences are SGHTA and FQGTGA. The CDR3 covers 14 residues. Here the CDR3 DNA reads TGTGCCAGCAGCCCCGGACAGGGGGCAGCTGAAGCTTTCTTT. Its protein is CASSPGQGAAEAFF. The entire variable domain, with the rest obtained from reference TRBV7-3 and TRBJ1-1, is as follows: GAGVSQTPSNKVTEKGKYVELRCDPISGHTALYWYRQSLGQGPEFLIYFQGTGAADDSGLPNDRFFAVRPEGSVSTLKIQRTERGDSAVYLCASSPGQGAAEAFFGQGTRLTVV.

The rearrangement uses TRBV30 and TRBJ2-7, with a possible D match to TRBD2 (6 bases). CDR1 is GTSNPN and CDR2 is SVGIG in the germline V gene (reference sequence). Between the trimmed V and J ends, which lost 8 bases and 5 bases, there was a span of 10 bases. The CDR3 covers 10 residues. The CDR3 protein is CAGGGNEQYF. The CDR3 DNA reads as TGTGCCGGCGGCGGGAACGAGCAGTACTTC.

The chain combines TRBV19 with TRBJ1-4; D gene ambiguous. Trimming took 3 bases from V and 0 from J, leaving 11 bases between them. CDR1 is LNHDA, CDR2 SQIVND, per germline (reference sequence). The CDR3 loop spans 16 amino acids. The CDR3 DNA reads as TGTGCCAGTAGTATTGGGCCGGGATCAACTAATGAAAAACTGTTTTTT. It yields the protein CASSIGPGSTNEKLFF.

This chain uses TRBV28 with TRBJ2-7; 11 bases match TRBD2. Germline CDR1 reads MDHEN; CDR2 reads SYDVKM. V lost 6 bases to trimming and J lost 3 bases; unmatched junction nucleotides: 1. CDR3 length: 13 amino acids. As DNA, the CDR3 is TGTGCCAGCAGCGGACTAGCGGGCTACGAGCAGTACTTC. Translating it yields CASSGLAGYEQYF.

The chain uses TRBV6-1 and TRBJ1-5; TRBD1 aligns across 8 bases. The CDR3 sequence is 15 residues long. Trimming cost V 6 bases and J 6 bases; bases outside gene matches: 10. The V gene's germline CDR1 is MNHNS and CDR2 SASEGT. CDR3: CASSQGALKGQPQHF. The CDR3, as DNA: TGTGCCAGCAGCCAGGGGGCGCTTAAAGGTCAGCCCCAGCATTTT.

The chain is built from TRBV29-1 and TRBJ2-1; 11 bases line up with TRBD2. Unmatched junction bases numbered 8, after V lost 6 bases and J lost 7 bases. Germline-derived CDR1 and CDR2 are SQVTM and ANQGSEA. This CDR3 is built from 14 residues. The CDR3, as DNA: TGCAGCGTGAAACTAGCGGGAGTTCGAAATGAGCAGTTCTTC. Translating it yields CSVKLAGVRNEQFF.

The chain links TRBV4-1 to TRBJ2-6; the D gene is possibly TRBD1 (6 bases). Germline values: CDR1 MGHRA, CDR2 YSYEKL. CDR3 size: 18 residues. V lost 0 bases to trimming and J lost 1 base, with 13 bases between them. The CDR3 DNA reads TGCGCCAGCAGCCAAGATCGGCTCGGACAGTCTGGGGCCAACGTCCTGACTTTC. Residues: CASSQDRLGQSGANVLTF.

The count of this clone is one. This chain links TRBV29-1 with TRBJ2-1; 9 bases align to TRBD2. There are 19 residues in the CDR3. CDR1 and CDR2 (germline): SQVTM, ANQGSEA. V shed 5 bases, J shed 0 bases, and the junction held 17 bases outside the gene matches. The CDR3 is CSVMGILVSGSDSYNEQFF. In DNA, the CDR3 is TGCAGCGTTATGGGGATACTGGTTAGCGGGAGTGACTCCTACAATGAGCAGTTCTTC.

This CDR3 reads CASSLTGAGGELFF. CDR3 in DNA: TGTGCCAGCAGCTTAACAGGGGCCGGCGGGGAGCTGTTTTTT. The chain uses TRBV7-3 and TRBJ2-2, with D possibly being TRBD1 (5 bases). Per the germline V gene, CDR1 is SGHTA and CDR2 is FQGTGA. This CDR3 comprises 14 residues. V lost 0 bases, J lost 7 bases, and 9 bases lay in between.

This clone was seen a single time. The chain recombines TRBV6-5 with TRBJ2-3, with 7 bases lining up with TRBD2. Germline assignment: CDR1 MNHEY and CDR2 SVGAGI. The V segment lost 0 bases and the J segment 6 bases; nucleotides outside the gene matches: 3. The CDR3 consists of 14 residues. The CDR3 protein is CASSYSGRADTQYF. The CDR3 region has the DNA TGTGCCAGCAGTTACTCAGGGAGGGCCGATACGCAGTATTTT.

This clone was found once. V usage is TRBV27 and J usage is TRBJ1-2; TRBD1 agrees at 9 bases. Unmatched junction bases numbered 10, after V lost 4 bases and J lost 7 bases. CDR1 and CDR2 (germline): MNHEY, SMNVEV (reference sequence). The CDR3 consists of 15 residues. This CDR3 reads CASSWAGTGSVGYTF. The CDR3 DNA reads as TGTGCCAGCAGTTGGGCCGGGACAGGGAGCGTTGGCTACACCTTC.

The chain joins TRBV6-6 to TRBJ1-2; no clear D gene. This CDR3 comprises 13 residues. V lost 6 bases and J 4 bases, leaving 12 bases between the germline ends. The germline gives CDR1 MNHNY, CDR2 SVGAGI (reference sequence). CDR3 nucleotide sequence: TGTGCCAGCAGCGCCGGGTGGCCCTATGGCTACACCTTC. Translating it yields CASSAGWPYGYTF.

The rearrangement links TRBV7-3 to TRBJ2-1, with 8 bases lining up with TRBD1. Germline CDR1 is SGHTA and CDR2 is FQGTGA. The ends lost 3 bases at V and 9 bases at J; junction bases unmatched: 16. This CDR3 has 17 amino acids. The CDR3 coding sequence is TGTGCCAGCAGCTTTACGCCGGACAGGGTGGTCGTCGGTGAGCAGTTCTTC. Amino acids: CASSFTPDRVVVGEQFF.

The chain recombines TRBV19 with TRBJ1-1, with a tentative D call TRBD1 (6 bases). This CDR3 has 13 amino acids. In germline, CDR1 is LNHDA, CDR2 SQIVND (reference sequence). V was pared by 5 bases and J by 5 bases, with 12 bases between. The chain's CDR3 is CASSFAGETEAFF. DNA for the CDR3: TGTGCCAGTAGTTTCGCAGGGGAGACTGAAGCTTTCTTT.

The chain uses TRBV28 and TRBJ1-5; D ambiguous. Trimming took 5 bases from V and 4 from J, leaving 12 bases between them. CDR1 is MDHEN and CDR2 is SYDVKM in the germline V gene. The CDR3 sequence is 14 residues long. The CDR3 here is CASSLAFWNQPQHF. The CDR3 DNA is TGTGCCAGCAGTCTAGCGTTCTGGAATCAGCCCCAGCATTTT. Combining the CDR3 with reference TRBV28 and TRBJ1-5 gives the whole variable domain DVKVTQSSRYLVKRTGEKVFLECVQDMDHENMFWYRQDPGLGLRLIYFSYDVKMKEKGDIPEGYSVSREKKERFSLILESASTNQTSMYLCASSLAFWNQPQHFGDGTRLSIL.

The chain employs TRBV30 and TRBJ1-2; TRBD1 matches 8 bases. V was pared by 2 bases and J by 7 bases, with 6 bases of the junction left unmatched. This CDR3 is 13 amino acids long. The V gene's germline CDR1 is GTSNPN and CDR2 SVGIG (reference sequence). The CDR3, as DNA: TGTGCCTGGAGTCTGGACAGGGCTCTTGGCTACACCTTC. It encodes CAWSLDRALGYTF.